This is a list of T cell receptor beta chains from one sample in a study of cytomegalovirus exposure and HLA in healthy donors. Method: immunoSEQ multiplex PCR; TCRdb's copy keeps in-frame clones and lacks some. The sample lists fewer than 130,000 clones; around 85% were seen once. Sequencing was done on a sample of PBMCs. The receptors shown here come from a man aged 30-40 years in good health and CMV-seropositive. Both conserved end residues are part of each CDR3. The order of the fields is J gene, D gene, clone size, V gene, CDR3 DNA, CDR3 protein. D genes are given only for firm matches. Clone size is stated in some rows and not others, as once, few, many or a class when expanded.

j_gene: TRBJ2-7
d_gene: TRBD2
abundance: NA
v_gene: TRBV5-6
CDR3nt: TGTGCCAGCAGCTCGGGACTAGGGAGGGTCGAGCAGTACTTC
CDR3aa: CASSSGLGRVEQYF

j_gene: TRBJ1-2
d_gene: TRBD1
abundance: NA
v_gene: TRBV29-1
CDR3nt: TGCAGCGTTGATGTAACAGGGGGGAGAGGCTACACCTTC
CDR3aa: CSVDVTGGRGYTF

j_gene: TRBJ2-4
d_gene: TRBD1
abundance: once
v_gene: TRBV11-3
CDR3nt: TGTGCCAGCAGCTCGGACAGGGGAAACATTCAGTACTTC
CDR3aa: CASSSDRGNIQYF

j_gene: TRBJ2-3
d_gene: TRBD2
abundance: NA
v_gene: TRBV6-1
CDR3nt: TGTGCCAGCAGTGAATTTCCAGCGGGGGGTGCTAGCACAGATACGCAGTATTTT
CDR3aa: CASSEFPAGGASTDTQYF

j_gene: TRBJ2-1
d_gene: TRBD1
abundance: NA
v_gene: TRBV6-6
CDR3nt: TGTGCCAGCAGCCTCCAAGACAGGGAACCCTACAATGAGCAGTTCTTC
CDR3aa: CASSLQDREPYNEQFF

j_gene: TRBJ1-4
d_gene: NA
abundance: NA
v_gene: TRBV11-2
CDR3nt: TGTGCCAGCAGCTTAGAGAGGGGGAGCGAAAAACTGTTTTTT
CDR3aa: CASSLERGSEKLFF

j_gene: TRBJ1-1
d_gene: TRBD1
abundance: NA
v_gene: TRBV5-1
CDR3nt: TGCGCCAGCAGCCAAAGACAGGGCACTGAAGCTTTCTTT
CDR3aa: CASSQRQGTEAFF

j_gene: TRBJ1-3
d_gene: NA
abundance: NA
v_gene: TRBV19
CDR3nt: TGTGCCAGTAGTTTAGGAGCCTCTGGAAACACCATATATTTT
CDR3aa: CASSLGASGNTIYF

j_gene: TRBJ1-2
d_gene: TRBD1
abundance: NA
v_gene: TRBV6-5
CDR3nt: TGTGCCACCTATAATACAAGGGGACAGGGGGCTGGCTACACCTTC
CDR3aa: CATYNTRGQGAGYTF

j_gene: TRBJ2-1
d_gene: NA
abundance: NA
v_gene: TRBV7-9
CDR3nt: TGTTCCAGCAGCCTGTCCTACAATGAGCAGTTCTTC
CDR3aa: CSSSLSYNEQFF

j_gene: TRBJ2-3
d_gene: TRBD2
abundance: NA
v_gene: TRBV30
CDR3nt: TGTGCCTGGAGTCAAGGACTAGCGGGGGGGCCAGATACGCAGTATTTT
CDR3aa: CAWSQGLAGGPDTQYF

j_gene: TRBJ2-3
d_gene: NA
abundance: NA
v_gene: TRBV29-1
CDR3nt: TGCAGCGTGGATCAGGGAAGGTCGACAGATACGCAGTATTTT
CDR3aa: CSVDQGRSTDTQYF

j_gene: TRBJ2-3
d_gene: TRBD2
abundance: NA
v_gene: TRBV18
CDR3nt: TGTGCCAGCTCATCGAATAGCGGGAGCACAGATACGCAGTATTTT
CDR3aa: CASSSNSGSTDTQYF

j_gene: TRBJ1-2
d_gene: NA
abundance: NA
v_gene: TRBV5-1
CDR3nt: TGCGCCAGCAGCTTAGGACAAGTACTCTATGGCTACACCTTC
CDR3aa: CASSLGQVLYGYTF

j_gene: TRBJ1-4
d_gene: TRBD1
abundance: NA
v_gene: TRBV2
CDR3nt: TGTGCCAGCAACCAAGGGGGACAGGAGAATGAAAAACTGTTTTTT
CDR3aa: CASNQGGQENEKLFF

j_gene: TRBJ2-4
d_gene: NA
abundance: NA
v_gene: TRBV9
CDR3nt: TGTGCCAGCAGCGTCACGGGGGAGGGGGACATTCAGTACTTC
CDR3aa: CASSVTGEGDIQYF

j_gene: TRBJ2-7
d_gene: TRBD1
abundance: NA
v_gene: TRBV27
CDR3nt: TGTGCCAGCAGTATGGACAGGGCCTCCTACGAGCAGTACTTC
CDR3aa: CASSMDRASYEQYF

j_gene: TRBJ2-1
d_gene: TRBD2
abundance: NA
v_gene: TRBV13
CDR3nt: TGTGCCAGCAGTTCCGGGGGGTATCGAGGTGAGCAGTTCTTC
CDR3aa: CASSSGGYRGEQFF

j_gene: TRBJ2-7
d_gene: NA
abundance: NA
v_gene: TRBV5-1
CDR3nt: TGCGCCAGCAGTCAGGGGACCACCTACGAGCAGTACTTC
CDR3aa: CASSQGTTYEQYF

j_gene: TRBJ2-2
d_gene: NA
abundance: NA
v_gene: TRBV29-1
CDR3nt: TGCAGCGTGTCTCGCACCGGGGAGCTGTTTTTT
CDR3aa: CSVSRTGELFF

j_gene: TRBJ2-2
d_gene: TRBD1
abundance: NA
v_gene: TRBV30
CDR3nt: TGTGCCTGTCATATGGGACAGGGGAACACCGGGGAGCTGTTTTTT
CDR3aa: CACHMGQGNTGELFF

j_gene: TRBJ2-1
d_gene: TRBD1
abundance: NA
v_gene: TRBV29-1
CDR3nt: TGCAGCGTAATCGGACAGGGCGCAAATGAGCAGTTCTTC
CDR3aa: CSVIGQGANEQFF

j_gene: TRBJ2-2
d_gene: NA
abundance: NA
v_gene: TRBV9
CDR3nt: TGTGCCAGCAGCTCTTTCAGGCGAGCCGGGGAGCTGTTTTTT
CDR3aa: CASSSFRRAGELFF

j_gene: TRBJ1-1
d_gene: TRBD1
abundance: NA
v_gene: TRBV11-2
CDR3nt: TGTGCCAGCAGCTTATGGACAGGGGGCCGGACTGAAGCTTTCTTT
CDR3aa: CASSLWTGGRTEAFF

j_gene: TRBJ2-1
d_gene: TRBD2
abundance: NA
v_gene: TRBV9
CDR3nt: TGTGCCAGCAGTGCGGGACTAAACAATGAGCAGTTCTTC
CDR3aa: CASSAGLNNEQFF

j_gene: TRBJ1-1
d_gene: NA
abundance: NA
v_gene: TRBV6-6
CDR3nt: TGTGCCAGCAGTCCCAGGGTGGTGAGGACTGAAGCTTTCTTT
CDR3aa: CASSPRVVRTEAFF

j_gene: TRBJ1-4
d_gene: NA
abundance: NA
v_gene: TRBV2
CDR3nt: TGTGCCAGCAGTGGAACAGGGTTATATGGTGAAAAACTGTTTTTT
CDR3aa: CASSGTGLYGEKLFF

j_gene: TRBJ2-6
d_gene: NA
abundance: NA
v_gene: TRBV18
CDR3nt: TGTGCCAGCTCACCGAGTTCTGGGGCCAACGTCCTGACTTTC
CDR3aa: CASSPSSGANVLTF

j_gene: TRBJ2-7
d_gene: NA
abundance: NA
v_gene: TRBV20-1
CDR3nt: TGCAGTGCACAGACATCCTACGAGCAGTACTTC
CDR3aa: CSAQTSYEQYF

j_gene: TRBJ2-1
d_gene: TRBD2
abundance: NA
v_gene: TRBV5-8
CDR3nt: TGTGCCAGCAGCCGCCGGGGGGGAGCGGGGGGTGGATACAATGAGCAGTTCTTC
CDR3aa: CASSRRGGAGGGYNEQFF

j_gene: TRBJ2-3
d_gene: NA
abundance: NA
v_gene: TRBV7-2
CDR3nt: TGTGCCAGCAGCTTAGGCGGGGCCACAGATACGCAGTATTTT
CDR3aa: CASSLGGATDTQYF

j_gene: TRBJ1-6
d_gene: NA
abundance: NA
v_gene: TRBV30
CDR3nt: TGTGCCTGGAGTGTACCAGGCAGCTCCTATAATTCACCCCTCCACTTT
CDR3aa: CAWSVPGSSYNSPLHF

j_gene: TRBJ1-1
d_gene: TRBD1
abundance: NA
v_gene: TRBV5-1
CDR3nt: TGCGCCGGCAGCTCGATCCCGGGACAGCGGACTGAAGCTTTCTTT
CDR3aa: CAGSSIPGQRTEAFF

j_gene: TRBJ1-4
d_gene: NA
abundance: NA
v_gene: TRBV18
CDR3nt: TGTGCCAGCTCACCCCAGGGGACGAGGGATGAAAAACTGTTTTTT
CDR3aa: CASSPQGTRDEKLFF

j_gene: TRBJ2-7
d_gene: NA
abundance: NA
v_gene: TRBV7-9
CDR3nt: TGTGCCAGTTCCCTCAGCTCCTACGAGCAGTACTTC
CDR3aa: CASSLSSYEQYF

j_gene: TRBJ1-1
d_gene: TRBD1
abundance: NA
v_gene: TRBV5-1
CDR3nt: TGCGCCAGCAGCCAAGGGACAGCCAACACTGAAGCTTTCTTT
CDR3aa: CASSQGTANTEAFF

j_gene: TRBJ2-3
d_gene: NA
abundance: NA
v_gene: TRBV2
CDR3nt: TGTGCCAGCAGGGACTTCAAGAGCACAGATACGCAGTATTTT
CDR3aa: CASRDFKSTDTQYF

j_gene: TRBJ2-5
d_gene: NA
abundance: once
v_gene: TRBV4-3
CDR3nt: TGCGCCAGCAGCCGCCAGGAGGAGGAGACCCAGTACTTC
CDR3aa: CASSRQEEETQYF

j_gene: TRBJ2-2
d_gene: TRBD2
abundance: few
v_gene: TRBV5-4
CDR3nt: TGTGCCAGCAGCTTGGGGAGCGGGGTCACCGGGGAGCTGTTTTTT
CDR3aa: CASSLGSGVTGELFF

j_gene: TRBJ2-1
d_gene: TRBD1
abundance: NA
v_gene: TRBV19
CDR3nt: TGTGCCAGTAGTACCTGGACAGGGGGCTTCAATGAGCAGTTCTTC
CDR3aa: CASSTWTGGFNEQFF

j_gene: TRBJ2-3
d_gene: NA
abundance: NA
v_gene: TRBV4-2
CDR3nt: TGTGCCAGCAGCCAAGCCGCCTCATCTGCGTCGTGGGACACCGGACACACAGATACGCAGTATTTT
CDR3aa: CASSQAASSASWDTGHTDTQYF

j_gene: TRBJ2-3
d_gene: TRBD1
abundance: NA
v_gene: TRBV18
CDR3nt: TGTGCCAGCTCACTGGGACAGAGCACAGATACGCAGTATTTT
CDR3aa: CASSLGQSTDTQYF

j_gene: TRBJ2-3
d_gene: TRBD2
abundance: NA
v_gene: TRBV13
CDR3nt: TGTGCCAGCAGCGGACTAGCGGGGGGGCACGGCACAGATACGCAGTATTTT
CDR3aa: CASSGLAGGHGTDTQYF

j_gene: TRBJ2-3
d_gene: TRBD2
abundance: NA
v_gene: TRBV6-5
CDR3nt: TGTGCCAGCAGCCGGGACTATCTCACGTATTTT
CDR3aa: CASSRDYLTYF

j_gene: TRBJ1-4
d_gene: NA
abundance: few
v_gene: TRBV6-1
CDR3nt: TGTGCCAGCAGTGAAGCCCCAGGGGAAAAACTGTTTTTT
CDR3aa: CASSEAPGEKLFF

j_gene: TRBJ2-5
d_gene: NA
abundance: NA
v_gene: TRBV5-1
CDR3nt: TGCGCCAGCAGCTTGGGACAGGATATGGGGACCCAGTACTTC
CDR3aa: CASSLGQDMGTQYF

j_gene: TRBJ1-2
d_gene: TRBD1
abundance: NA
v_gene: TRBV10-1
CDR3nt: TGCGCCAGCAGTGAGCCTCAAGACAGGGTTGGATTCTATGGCTACACCTTC
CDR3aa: CASSEPQDRVGFYGYTF

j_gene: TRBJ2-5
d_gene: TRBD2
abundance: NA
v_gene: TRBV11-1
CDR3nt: TGTGCCAGCAGCCCAGGGACTAGCGGGGGACAGTACCAAGAGACCCAGTACTTC
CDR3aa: CASSPGTSGGQYQETQYF

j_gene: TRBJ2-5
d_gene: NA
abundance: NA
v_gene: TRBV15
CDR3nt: TGTGCCACCAGCAGAGGTGGGCTAGCTTCCTTAGAGACCCAGTACTTC
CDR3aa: CATSRGGLASLETQYF

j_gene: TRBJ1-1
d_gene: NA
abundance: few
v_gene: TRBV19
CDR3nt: TGTGCCAGTAGTAGAGGGATGTTGAACACTGAAGCTTTCTTT
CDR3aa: CASSRGMLNTEAFF

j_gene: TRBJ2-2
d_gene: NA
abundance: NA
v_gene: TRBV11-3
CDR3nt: TGTGCCAGCAGCTTAGAAGTCGGGGGAGCGAACACCGGGGAGCTGTTTTTT
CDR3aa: CASSLEVGGANTGELFF